Listed below are T cell receptor beta chains from one sample, sequenced in a study of regulatory T cells in long-lasting Graves disease. One entry per CDR3 protein, called by TCRdb with MiXCR from the multiplex PCR reads. The table shows about 530,000 distinct CDR3 sequences, with about 16% occurring only once. This same sample was also taken into another study, of T cells in Graves' hyperthyroidism and ophthalmopathy.

This sample comprised peripheral blood mononuclear cells (PBMCs), obtained at new diagnosis, from a patient treated with antithyroid drugs. These receptors were collected from a woman aged 35-60 years with Graves disease. The CDR3 runs from the conserved cysteine through the conserved F or W. D genes are given only for firm matches. Size values are once, few and many counts, or a class for expanded clones, and some rows have none.

V gene: TRBV18
clone size: many
D gene: .
J gene: TRBJ2-1
CDR3 protein: CASSPGASYNEQFF
CDR3 DNA: TGTGCCAGCAGCCCGGGGGCCTCCTACAATGAGCAGTTCTTC

V gene: TRBV28
clone size: many
D gene: .
J gene: TRBJ1-2
CDR3 protein: CASNWGGDYGYTF
CDR3 DNA: TGTGCCAGCAACTGGGGGGGCGACTATGGCTACACCTTC

V gene: TRBV12-3/TRBV12-4
clone size: few
D gene: .
J gene: TRBJ1-1
CDR3 protein: CASSFFGRSTEAFF
CDR3 DNA: TGTGCCAGCAGTTTCTTTGGCAGATCAACTGAAGCTTTCTTT

V gene: TRBV9
clone size: many
D gene: .
J gene: TRBJ2-1
CDR3 protein: CASSVVGGVPDEQFF
CDR3 DNA: TGTGCCAGCAGCGTAGTAGGAGGGGTCCCTGATGAGCAGTTCTTC

V gene: TRBV2
clone size: .
D gene: .
J gene: TRBJ1-1
CDR3 protein: CASSEMMTGTEAFF
CDR3 DNA: TGTGCCAGCAGTGAAATGATGACGGGGACTGAAGCTTTCTTT

V gene: TRBV11-3
clone size: many
D gene: .
J gene: TRBJ2-5
CDR3 protein: CASSFGLGTQETQYF
CDR3 DNA: TGTGCCAGCAGCTTTGGGCTAGGGACCCAAGAGACCCAGTACTTC

V gene: TRBV28
clone size: many
D gene: TRBD2
J gene: TRBJ2-1
CDR3 protein: CASSPNGLAGASYNEQFF
CDR3 DNA: TGTGCCAGCAGTCCGAATGGACTAGCGGGGGCCTCCTACAATGAGCAGTTCTTC

V gene: TRBV7-9
clone size: .
D gene: TRBD1
J gene: TRBJ2-7
CDR3 protein: CASSWDRHHEQYF
CDR3 DNA: TGTGCCAGCAGCTGGGACAGGCACCACGAGCAGTACTTC

V gene: TRBV20-1
clone size: many
D gene: .
J gene: TRBJ1-2
CDR3 protein: CSASTVANYGYTF
CDR3 DNA: TGCAGTGCTTCAACGGTTGCTAACTATGGCTACACCTTC

V gene: TRBV6-4
clone size: .
D gene: .
J gene: TRBJ1-1
CDR3 protein: CASSDSQGTLEAFF
CDR3 DNA: TGTGCCAGCAGTGACTCACAGGGTACCCTTGAAGCTTTCTTT

V gene: TRBV2
clone size: .
D gene: TRBD2
J gene: TRBJ2-7
CDR3 protein: CASREGWLAGGDSYEQYF
CDR3 DNA: TGTGCCAGCAGAGAAGGTTGGCTAGCGGGGGGGGACTCCTACGAGCAGTACTTC

V gene: TRBV6-5
clone size: few
D gene: .
J gene: TRBJ2-5
CDR3 protein: CASSFSLGGTETQYF
CDR3 DNA: TGTGCCAGCAGTTTTTCTTTGGGGGGCACAGAGACCCAGTACTTC

V gene: TRBV27
clone size: few
D gene: .
J gene: TRBJ2-5
CDR3 protein: CAGGKDLSGTQYF
CDR3 DNA: TGTGCCGGGGGAAAGGACCTGTCAGGGACCCAGTACTTC

V gene: TRBV7-2
clone size: .
D gene: TRBD1
J gene: TRBJ2-3
CDR3 protein: CASSRTGGHTDTQYF
CDR3 DNA: TGTGCCAGCTCGAGGACAGGGGGTCACACAGATACGCAGTATTTT

V gene: TRBV6-2/TRBV6-3
clone size: many
D gene: .
J gene: TRBJ1-1
CDR3 protein: CASSYISGRTEAFF
CDR3 DNA: TGTGCCAGCAGTTACATCTCCGGACGAACTGAAGCTTTCTTT

V gene: TRBV2
clone size: many
D gene: TRBD2
J gene: TRBJ2-1
CDR3 protein: CASSEALRGGPFF
CDR3 DNA: TGTGCCAGCAGTGAAGCGCTTCGGGGGGGACCGTTCTTC

V gene: TRBV15
clone size: .
D gene: .
J gene: TRBJ1-1
CDR3 protein: CATSREGKPQSRAFF
CDR3 DNA: TGTGCCACCAGCAGAGAAGGGAAACCGCAATCCAGAGCTTTCTTT

V gene: TRBV13
clone size: .
D gene: .
J gene: TRBJ1-1
CDR3 protein: CASSLLEDTEAFF
CDR3 DNA: TGTGCCAGCAGCTTGTTAGAAGACACTGAAGCTTTCTTT

V gene: TRBV7-9
clone size: .
D gene: .
J gene: TRBJ2-3
CDR3 protein: CALLGSDTQYF
CDR3 DNA: TGTGCCCTTCTGGGGTCAGATACGCAGTATTTT

V gene: TRBV18
clone size: many
D gene: .
J gene: TRBJ1-2
CDR3 protein: CASSHDRNYGYTF
CDR3 DNA: TGTGCCAGCAGCCACGACAGGAATTATGGCTACACCTTC

V gene: TRBV24-1
clone size: many
D gene: .
J gene: TRBJ2-5
CDR3 protein: CATSDPTEGGQETQYF
CDR3 DNA: TGTGCCACCAGTGATCCGACAGAGGGGGGGCAAGAGACCCAGTACTTC

V gene: TRBV2
clone size: many
D gene: TRBD2
J gene: TRBJ2-2
CDR3 protein: CASRNPSGGADGELFF
CDR3 DNA: TGTGCCAGCAGGAACCCTAGCGGGGGGGCCGACGGGGAGCTGTTTTTT

V gene: TRBV2
clone size: many
D gene: .
J gene: TRBJ1-2
CDR3 protein: CASSEEVLGYTF
CDR3 DNA: TGTGCCAGCAGTGAAGAGGTACTCGGCTACACCTTC

V gene: TRBV28
clone size: many
D gene: .
J gene: TRBJ1-4
CDR3 protein: CASSFSGAGHEKLFF
CDR3 DNA: TGTGCCAGCAGTTTCTCGGGGGCGGGACATGAAAAACTGTTTTTT

V gene: TRBV20-1
clone size: few
D gene: .
J gene: TRBJ1-5
CDR3 protein: CSASKNRDQPQHF
CDR3 DNA: TGCAGTGCTAGCAAGAACAGAGATCAGCCCCAGCATTTT

V gene: TRBV4-1
clone size: .
D gene: .
J gene: TRBJ1-2
CDR3 protein: CASSQDSPGSGGGYTF
CDR3 DNA: TGCGCCAGCAGCCAAGATTCCCCAGGCAGCGGAGGAGGCTACACCTTC

V gene: TRBV30
clone size: many
D gene: TRBD1
J gene: TRBJ1-2
CDR3 protein: CAWSGRDRSGYTF
CDR3 DNA: TGTGCCTGGAGTGGAAGGGACAGGAGTGGCTACACCTTC

V gene: TRBV2
clone size: few
D gene: .
J gene: TRBJ1-6
CDR3 protein: CASILRDKTSPLHF
CDR3 DNA: TGTGCCAGCATCCTCCGGGACAAGACCTCACCCCTCCACTTT

V gene: TRBV2
clone size: many
D gene: .
J gene: TRBJ1-1
CDR3 protein: CASGWDTEAFF
CDR3 DNA: TGTGCCAGCGGTTGGGACACTGAAGCTTTCTTT

V gene: TRBV30
clone size: many
D gene: .
J gene: TRBJ2-1
CDR3 protein: CACQGLKGDNEQFF
CDR3 DNA: TGTGCCTGCCAAGGGTTGAAGGGAGACAATGAGCAGTTCTTC

V gene: TRBV12-3/TRBV12-4
clone size: many
D gene: TRBD2
J gene: TRBJ2-1
CDR3 protein: CASSSFSGGWGEQFF
CDR3 DNA: TGTGCCAGCAGTTCCTTTAGCGGGGGGTGGGGTGAGCAGTTCTTC

V gene: TRBV11-3
clone size: .
D gene: TRBD1
J gene: TRBJ2-7
CDR3 protein: CASSSGTGEEQYF
CDR3 DNA: TGTGCCAGCAGCTCCGGGACAGGGGAAGAGCAGTACTTC

V gene: TRBV3-1
clone size: .
D gene: TRBD1
J gene: TRBJ1-3
CDR3 protein: CASSPTGIAGNTIYF
CDR3 DNA: TGTGCCAGCAGCCCGACAGGGATCGCTGGAAACACCATATATTTT

V gene: TRBV11-1
clone size: many
D gene: TRBD2
J gene: TRBJ2-1
CDR3 protein: CASSSSGVHEQFF
CDR3 DNA: TGTGCCAGCAGCTCCAGCGGGGTTCACGAGCAGTTCTTC

V gene: TRBV3-1
clone size: many
D gene: .
J gene: TRBJ2-1
CDR3 protein: CASSLYYHNEQFF
CDR3 DNA: TGTGCCAGCAGCCTTTACTACCACAATGAGCAGTTCTTC

V gene: TRBV3-1
clone size: many
D gene: .
J gene: TRBJ1-1
CDR3 protein: CASSQESENTEAFF
CDR3 DNA: TGTGCCAGCAGCCAAGAGTCGGAGAACACTGAAGCTTTCTTT

V gene: TRBV15
clone size: few
D gene: TRBD1
J gene: TRBJ1-1
CDR3 protein: CATSRDRTGVEAFF
CDR3 DNA: TGTGCCACCAGCAGAGATCGAACAGGGGTTGAAGCTTTCTTT

V gene: TRBV11-3
clone size: few
D gene: TRBD1
J gene: TRBJ1-6
CDR3 protein: CASSSGRGYNSPLHF
CDR3 DNA: TGTGCCAGCAGCTCGGGCAGGGGGTATAATTCACCCCTCCACTTT

V gene: TRBV6-2/TRBV6-3
clone size: many
D gene: .
J gene: TRBJ1-1
CDR3 protein: CASSYSLLNTEAFF
CDR3 DNA: TGTGCCAGCAGTTACTCGTTATTGAACACTGAAGCTTTCTTT

V gene: TRBV5-1
clone size: few
D gene: .
J gene: TRBJ2-1
CDR3 protein: CASMASWDSEQFF
CDR3 DNA: TGCGCCAGCATGGCCTCATGGGACTCCGAGCAGTTCTTC

V gene: TRBV13
clone size: many
D gene: .
J gene: TRBJ1-2
CDR3 protein: CASSRPQGSGGYTF
CDR3 DNA: TGTGCCAGCAGCCGACCCCAGGGATCGGGCGGCTACACCTTC

V gene: TRBV5-1
clone size: many
D gene: .
J gene: TRBJ2-2
CDR3 protein: CASIGGPYTGELFF
CDR3 DNA: TGCGCCAGCATTGGGGGACCTTATACCGGGGAGCTGTTTTTT

V gene: TRBV9
clone size: few
D gene: TRBD2
J gene: TRBJ2-3
CDR3 protein: CASSVLQRGQDTQYF
CDR3 DNA: TGTGCCAGCAGCGTATTACAGCGGGGGCAGGATACGCAGTATTTT

V gene: TRBV30
clone size: many
D gene: TRBD1
J gene: TRBJ1-4
CDR3 protein: CAWSAMDRGGEKLFF
CDR3 DNA: TGTGCCTGGAGTGCCATGGACAGGGGTGGCGAAAAACTGTTTTTT

V gene: TRBV20-1
clone size: few
D gene: .
J gene: TRBJ1-5
CDR3 protein: CSAPGGGNQPQHF
CDR3 DNA: TGCAGTGCTCCCGGAGGAGGGAATCAGCCCCAGCATTTT

V gene: TRBV28
clone size: few
D gene: .
J gene: TRBJ1-1
CDR3 protein: CASSPFGLGFTEAFF
CDR3 DNA: TGTGCCAGCAGCCCCTTTGGACTGGGGTTCACTGAAGCTTTCTTT

V gene: TRBV18
clone size: many
D gene: .
J gene: TRBJ2-2
CDR3 protein: CASSPGNTGELFF
CDR3 DNA: TGTGCCAGCAGCCCAGGGAACACCGGGGAGCTGTTTTTT

V gene: TRBV6-1
clone size: .
D gene: TRBD1
J gene: TRBJ2-2
CDR3 protein: CAARDRWDTGELFF
CDR3 DNA: TGTGCCGCAAGGGACAGGTGGGACACCGGGGAGCTGTTTTTT

V gene: TRBV12-3/TRBV12-4
clone size: few
D gene: TRBD1
J gene: TRBJ1-3
CDR3 protein: CASSPGGGLTGNTIYF
CDR3 DNA: TGTGCCAGCAGCCCAGGGGGGGGGCTCACGGGAAACACCATATATTTT

V gene: TRBV6-2/TRBV6-3
clone size: few
D gene: .
J gene: TRBJ2-4
CDR3 protein: CASSDLGTDTKNIQYF
CDR3 DNA: TGTGCCAGCAGTGACCTCGGGACGGATACCAAAAACATTCAGTACTTC

V gene: TRBV10-2
clone size: .
D gene: .
J gene: TRBJ2-7
CDR3 protein: CASSGTSGTYF
CDR3 DNA: TGCGCCAGCAGTGGAACCTCCGGGACCTACTTC

V gene: TRBV7-8
clone size: few
D gene: .
J gene: TRBJ1-6
CDR3 protein: CASSVGINESPLHF
CDR3 DNA: TGTGCCAGCAGCGTCGGGATCAATGAATCACCCCTCCACTTT

V gene: TRBV15
clone size: .
D gene: .
J gene: TRBJ2-1
CDR3 protein: CATREQDPGYNEQFF
CDR3 DNA: TGTGCCACCAGGGAGCAGGACCCGGGATACAATGAGCAGTTCTTC

V gene: TRBV18
clone size: few
D gene: .
J gene: TRBJ2-1
CDR3 protein: CASSESLNEQFF
CDR3 DNA: TGTGCCAGCTCCGAGTCCCTCAATGAGCAGTTCTTC